Each of the 11 T cell receptor beta chains below was sequenced from the same sample in a study of blood T cell repertoires in COVID-19. The table came from immunoSEQ multiplex PCR; TCRdb's copy has only in-frame clones and leaves some out. The sample shows about 200,000 clones, 75% to 85% of them seen only once. Sequencing used PBMCs or T cells enriched from blood (not recorded which). All receptors come from a man between 40 and 49 years old who had recovered from COVID-19.

The J gene is TRBJ2-1, the V gene TRBV5-1; the match to TRBD2 covers 7 bases. The V segment lost 4 bases and the J segment 7 bases; nucleotides outside the gene matches: 11. This CDR3 is 15 amino acids long. The germline V gene encodes CDR1 SGHRS and CDR2 YFSETQ. CDR3 bases: TGCGCCAGCAGCCTTTCGAGGGAGGGCCAAAATGAGCAGTTCTTC. Translating it yields CASSLSREGQNEQFF.

The V gene is TRBV4-3, the J gene TRBJ2-1; D is perhaps TRBD2 (5 bases). CDR3 length: 16 amino acids. V lost 0 bases to trimming and J lost 4 bases, with 13 bases between them. Per the germline V gene, CDR1 is LGHNA and CDR2 is YSLEER. The CDR3 loop is CASSQDEGVGYNEQFF. The DNA of the CDR3 is TGCGCCAGCAGCCAAGACGAGGGAGTTGGGTACAATGAGCAGTTCTTC.

This clone was counted a single time. The genes are TRBV21-1 and TRBJ2-5; TRBD1 was called by the table and not checked on the DNA. TRBV21-1 counts as a pseudogene. The CDR3 runs to 16 residues. The CDR3 spells CASSKGIAGGQETQYF. In nucleotides, the CDR3 is TGTGCCAGCAGCAAAGGGATAGCAGGGGGCCAAGAGACCCAGTACTTC.

The rearrangement uses TRBV27 and TRBJ1-6; TRBD1 matches 9 bases. The CDR3 consists of 15 residues. Per the germline V gene, CDR1 is MNHEY and CDR2 is SMNVEV (reference sequence). The junction had 4 bases not matched to a gene; V was cut back by 2 bases and J by 8 bases. For the CDR3, the DNA is TGTGCCAGCAGTTTAACTTGGACAGGGGATTCACCCCTCCACTTT. This gives the protein CASSLTWTGDSPLHF.

The CDR3 bases are TGCGCCAGCAGTGACGGCGGGAGTCGGGAGCAGTTCTTC. It codes for CASSDGGSREQFF. J is TRBJ2-1 and V is TRBV10-1; 7 nucleotides line up with TRBD2. The CDR3 consists of 13 residues. Germline V gene lookup returns CDR1 WNHNN and CDR2 SYGVQD (reference sequence). V lost 3 bases to trimming and J lost 10 bases; unmatched junction nucleotides: 6.

As for this clone: In the same sample, other DNA sequences code for this CDR3. V and J are TRBV28 and TRBJ2-5; 7 bases align to TRBD1. Germline V CDR1 and CDR2: MDHEN, SYDVKM. The CDR3 consists of 14 residues. The junction had 2 bases not matched to a gene; V was cut back by 2 bases and J by 2 bases. The CDR3 loop is CASSLPGQQETQYF. As DNA, the CDR3 is TGTGCCAGCAGTTTACCGGGACAGCAAGAGACCCAGTACTTC. The full variable domain, completed using reference TRBV28 and TRBJ2-5, is DVKVTQSSRYLVKRTGEKVFLECVQDMDHENMFWYRQDPGLGLRLIYFSYDVKMKEKGDIPEGYSVSREKKERFSLILESASTNQTSMYLCASSLPGQQETQYFGPGTRLLVL.

V usage is TRBV19 and J usage is TRBJ2-7; 7 nucleotides align to TRBD2. The ends lost 3 bases at V and 2 bases at J; junction bases unmatched: 4. The CDR3 totals 14 residues. Germline V CDR1 and CDR2: LNHDA, SQIVND (reference sequence). CDR3 nucleotide sequence: TGTGCCAGTAGTATTCGGGGGGTCCCCTACGAGCAGTACTTC. Residues: CASSIRGVPYEQYF.

The chain couples TRBV5-1 to TRBJ1-2, with D maybe TRBD1 (6 bases). The V end was cut by 4 bases, the J end by 4 bases, with 20 bases between. Germline V gene data show CDR1 as SGHRS and CDR2 as YFSETQ. CDR3 size: 16 residues. CDR3: CASSGLDSSTTYGYTF. The CDR3 DNA follows: TGCGCCAGCAGCGGGTTGGACAGCTCCACTACCTATGGCTACACCTTC.

The chain uses TRBV28 and TRBJ1-1; 8 bases agree with TRBD1. J gave up 6 bases and V 2 bases, and 11 bases lay outside the gene matches. The CDR3 totals 16 residues. The V gene's germline CDR1 is MDHEN and CDR2 SYDVKM. The DNA of the CDR3 is TGTGCCAGCAGTTTACTAGGACAGGGTTATCTCGCTGAAGCTTTCTTT. This translates into CASSLLGQGYLAEAFF.

This chain uses TRBV10-3 with TRBJ2-3; D might be TRBD1 (6 bases). Germline CDR1 ENHRY, CDR2 SYGVKD. V was shortened by 8 bases and J by 0 bases, with 15 bases between the two germline ends. The CDR3 runs 15 residues. As DNA, the CDR3 is TGTGCCATCCTACAGGGCTCTTCTAGCACAGATACGCAGTATTTT. It translates to CAILQGSSSTDTQYF.

This clone was detected only a few times. The chain uses TRBV4-2 and TRBJ1-3, with no clear D. V gave up 0 bases and J gave up 1 base, with 10 bases separating them. The CDR3 has 16 residues. Germline values: CDR1 LGHNA, CDR2 YNFKEQ. The CDR3 nucleotides read TGTGCCAGCAGCCAAGAATCGCGGACTTCTGGAAACACCATATATTTT. Translating gives CASSQESRTSGNTIYF.